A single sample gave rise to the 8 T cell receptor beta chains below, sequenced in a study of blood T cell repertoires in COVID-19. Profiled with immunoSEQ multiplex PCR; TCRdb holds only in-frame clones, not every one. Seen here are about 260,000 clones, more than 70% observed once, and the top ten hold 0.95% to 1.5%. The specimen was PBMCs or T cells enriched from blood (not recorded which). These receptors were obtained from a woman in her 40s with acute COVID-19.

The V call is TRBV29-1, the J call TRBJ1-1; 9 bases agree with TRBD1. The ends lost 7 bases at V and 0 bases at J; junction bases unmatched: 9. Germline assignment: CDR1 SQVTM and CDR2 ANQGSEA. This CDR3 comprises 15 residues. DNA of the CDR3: TGCAGCGCCTCCCCCGGACAGGGGATGAACACTGAAGCTTTCTTT. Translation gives CSASPGQGMNTEAFF. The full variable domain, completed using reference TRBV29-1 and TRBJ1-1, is SAVISQKPSRDICQRGTSLTIQCQVDSQVTMMFWYRQQPGQSLTLIATANQGSEATYESGFVIDKFPISRPNLTFSTLTVSNMSPEDSSIYLCSASPGQGMNTEAFFGQGTRLTVV.

Here the CDR3 reads CASSIGRADSNEQFF. The CDR3 bases are TGTGCCAGTAGTATCGGGAGGGCCGATTCGAATGAGCAGTTCTTC. The V gene is TRBV19, the J gene TRBJ2-1, with 8 bases identical to TRBD2. The trim removed 3 bases at V and 7 bases at J, leaving 8 bases unmatched. The CDR3 covers 15 residues. Germline CDR1 reads LNHDA; CDR2 reads SQIVND (reference sequence).

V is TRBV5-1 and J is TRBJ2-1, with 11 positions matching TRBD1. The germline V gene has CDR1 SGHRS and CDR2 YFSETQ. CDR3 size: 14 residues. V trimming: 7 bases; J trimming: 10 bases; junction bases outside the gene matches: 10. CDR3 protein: CASGPGTGGLEQFF. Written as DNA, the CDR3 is TGCGCCAGCGGCCCCGGGACAGGGGGTTTGGAGCAGTTCTTC.

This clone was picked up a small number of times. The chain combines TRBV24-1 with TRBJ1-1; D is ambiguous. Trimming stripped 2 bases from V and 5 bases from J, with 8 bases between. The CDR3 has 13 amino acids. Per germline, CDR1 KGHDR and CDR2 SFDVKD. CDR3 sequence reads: CATSDWEETEAFF. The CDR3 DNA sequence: TGTGCCACCAGTGATTGGGAGGAGACTGAAGCTTTCTTT.

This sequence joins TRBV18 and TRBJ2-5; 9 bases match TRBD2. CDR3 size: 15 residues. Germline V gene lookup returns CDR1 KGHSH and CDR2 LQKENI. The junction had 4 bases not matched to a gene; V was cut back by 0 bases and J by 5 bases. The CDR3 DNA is TGTGCCAGCTCACCACCGGGACTAGCTACCGAGACCCAGTACTTC. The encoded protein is CASSPPGLATETQYF. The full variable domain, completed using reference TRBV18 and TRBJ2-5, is NAGVMQNPRHLVRRRGQEARLRCSPMKGHSHVYWYRQLPEEGLKFMVYLQKENIIDESGMPKERFSAEFPKEGPSILRIQQVVRGDSAAYFCASSPPGLATETQYFGPGTRLLVL.

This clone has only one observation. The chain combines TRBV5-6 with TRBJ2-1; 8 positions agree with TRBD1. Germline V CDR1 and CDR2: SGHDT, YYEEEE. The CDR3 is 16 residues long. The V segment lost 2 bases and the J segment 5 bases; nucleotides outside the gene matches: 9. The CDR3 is CASSFLTGVLDNEQFF. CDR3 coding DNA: TGTGCCAGCAGCTTTTTGACAGGGGTGCTCGACAATGAGCAGTTCTTC.

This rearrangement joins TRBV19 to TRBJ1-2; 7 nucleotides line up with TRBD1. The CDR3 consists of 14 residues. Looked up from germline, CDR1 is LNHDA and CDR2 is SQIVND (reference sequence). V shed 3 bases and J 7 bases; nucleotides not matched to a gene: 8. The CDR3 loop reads CASSIPDREGGYTF. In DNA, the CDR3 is TGTGCCAGTAGTATTCCCGACAGGGAAGGTGGCTACACCTTC.

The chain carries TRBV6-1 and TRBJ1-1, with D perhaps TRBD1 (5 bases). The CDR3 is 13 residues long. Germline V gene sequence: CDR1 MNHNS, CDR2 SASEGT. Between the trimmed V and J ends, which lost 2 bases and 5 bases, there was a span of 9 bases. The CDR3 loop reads CASSEQGETEAFF. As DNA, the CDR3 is TGTGCCAGCAGTGAACAGGGTGAAACTGAAGCTTTCTTT.